A selection of T cell receptor beta chains follows, all from one sample in a study of cytomegalovirus exposure and HLA in healthy donors. Assay used: immunoSEQ multiplex PCR; TCRdb lists only in-frame clones, some missing. Seen here are roughly 150,000 clones, approximately 94% observed once, and the top ten hold approximately 1.8%. The sequencing sample was made of PBMCs. The source is a young man in good health and CMV-seropositive. The CDR3 runs from the conserved cysteine through the conserved F or W. A D gene is named only where the DNA matches it firmly. The listing skips clone size in some rows; elsewhere it reads once, few, many or a size class.

clone_size	d_call	v_call	j_call	cdr3_nt	cdr3_aa
NA	TRBD1	TRBV6-5	TRBJ1-1	TGTGCCAGCAGTTTCCTGACAGGGGCCGGGGAAGCTTTCTTT	CASSFLTGAGEAFF
NA	TRBD1	TRBV4-1	TRBJ2-2	TGCGCCAGCAGCCACGGACAGGGGGCCGTCACCGGGGAGCTGTTTTTT	CASSHGQGAVTGELFF
NA	NA	TRBV10-3	TRBJ2-3	TGTGCCATCAGCCCGTCCCTCCGGACAGATACGCAGTATTTT	CAISPSLRTDTQYF
once	TRBD1	TRBV6-1	TRBJ1-1	TGTGCCAGCAGTGAAGTGGGACAGGGCCGGACTGAAGCTTTCTTT	CASSEVGQGRTEAFF
NA	TRBD2	TRBV28	TRBJ2-7	TGTGCCAGCAGTCGGGGACTAGATTTGTACGAGCAGTACTTC	CASSRGLDLYEQYF
once	NA	TRBV30	TRBJ1-2	TGTGCCTGGAGTCAGGGAGGCTACACCTTC	CAWSQGGYTF
NA	NA	TRBV27	TRBJ2-1	TGTGCCAGCAGTTTATCAATGGCAGGGACTGGCGGTGAGCAGTTCTTC	CASSLSMAGTGGEQFF
NA	TRBD1	TRBV19	TRBJ2-7	TGTGCCAGTAGTACAAATTTTGGGACAGGAACCTACGAGCAGTACTTC	CASSTNFGTGTYEQYF
NA	NA	TRBV5-4	TRBJ1-4	TGTGCCAGCAGCATCCGAGGTGAAAAACTGTTTTTT	CASSIRGEKLFF
NA	NA	TRBV19	TRBJ2-2	TGTGCCAGTAGTATTGGGCGGGCCGGGGAGCTGTTTTTT	CASSIGRAGELFF
NA	NA	TRBV25-1	TRBJ1-1	TGTGCCAGCAGTGAAAAAGGGAGGAACACTGAAGCTTTCTTT	CASSEKGRNTEAFF
NA	NA	TRBV18	TRBJ2-2	TGTGCCAGCTCACCTGGCTCGGGTTCGAACACCGGGGAGCTGTTTTTT	CASSPGSGSNTGELFF
NA	TRBD1	TRBV9	TRBJ2-2	TGTGCCAGCGGACCGGGGACAGGGTTGGCCGGGGAGCTGTTTTTT	CASGPGTGLAGELFF
NA	TRBD2	TRBV5-8	TRBJ2-7	TGTGCCAGCAGCCTACGCCTAGCGGGGGTTACCCCCTACTCCTACGAGCAGTACTTC	CASSLRLAGVTPYSYEQYF
NA	NA	TRBV6-1	TRBJ1-1	TGTGCCAGCAGTGAAGTCCGGGGTATTTCTGAAGCTTTCTTT	CASSEVRGISEAFF
NA	TRBD2	TRBV19	TRBJ2-5	TGTGCCAGTAGTATACTAGCGGGAGGGCCGGAGACCCAGTACTTC	CASSILAGGPETQYF
NA	NA	TRBV7-3	TRBJ1-1	TGTGCCAGCAGCTCTTACAGGAACACTGAAGCTTTCTTT	CASSSYRNTEAFF
NA	TRBD1	TRBV5-4	TRBJ1-2	TGTGCCAGCTTTACAGGGGCGGATGGCTACACCTTC	CASFTGADGYTF
many	NA	TRBV2	TRBJ1-1	TGTGCCAGCAGTGACAGGGGATGGGACACTGAAGCTTTCTTT	CASSDRGWDTEAFF
NA	TRBD1	TRBV28	TRBJ2-7	TGTGCCAGCAGTTTAACACAGGGGCTGTACGAGCAGTACTTC	CASSLTQGLYEQYF
once	TRBD1	TRBV6-1	TRBJ1-5	TGTGCCAGCAGTCGACAGGGAACAGATCAGCCCCAGCATTTT	CASSRQGTDQPQHF
NA	TRBD1	TRBV2	TRBJ2-4	TGTGCCAGCAGCGAAGACAGGGAAGCCAAAAACATTCAGTACTTC	CASSEDREAKNIQYF
NA	NA	TRBV29-1	TRBJ2-1	TGCAGCGCCCAAGAGAGGGCTTCCTACAATGAGCAGTTCTTC	CSAQERASYNEQFF
NA	TRBD1	TRBV27	TRBJ2-2	TGTGCCAGCAGTTTGGACAGGGGGGGCACCGGGGAGCTGTTTTTT	CASSLDRGGTGELFF
NA	TRBD2	TRBV28	TRBJ2-7	TGTGCCAGCAGCGAAGGGACTAGCGGGAGGCCACAGTACTTC	CASSEGTSGRPQYF
once	TRBD1	TRBV6-6	TRBJ2-7	TGTGCCAGCAGTTCCAGGGGGCGCCCCTCCTACGAGCAGTACTTC	CASSSRGRPSYEQYF
NA	NA	TRBV5-1	TRBJ2-1	TGCGCCAGCAGCTCCCCTAGGGGGGGCGACAATGAGCAGTTCTTC	CASSSPRGGDNEQFF
NA	TRBD1	TRBV2	TRBJ2-3	TGTGCCAGCAGCGAACTTCCGGGACAGGCCACAGATACGCAGTATTTT	CASSELPGQATDTQYF
NA	NA	TRBV2	TRBJ1-4	TGTGCCAGCAGCGTCGGCCTGGACAGAGACAATGAAAAACTGTTTTTT	CASSVGLDRDNEKLFF
few	TRBD2	TRBV7-8	TRBJ2-3	TGTGCCAGCAGCTTATTGCCTAGCGGGAGTGTTTTAGGTACAGATACGCAGTATTTT	CASSLLPSGSVLGTDTQYF